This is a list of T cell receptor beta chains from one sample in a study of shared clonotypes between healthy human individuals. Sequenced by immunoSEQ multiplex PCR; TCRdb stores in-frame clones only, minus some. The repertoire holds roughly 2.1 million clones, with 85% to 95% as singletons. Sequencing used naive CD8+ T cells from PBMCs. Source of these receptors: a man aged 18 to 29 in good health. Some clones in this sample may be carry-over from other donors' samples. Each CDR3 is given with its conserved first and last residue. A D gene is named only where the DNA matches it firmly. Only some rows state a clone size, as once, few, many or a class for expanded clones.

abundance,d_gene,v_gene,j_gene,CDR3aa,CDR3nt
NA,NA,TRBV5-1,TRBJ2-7,CASSLGLGRGSYEQYF,TGCGCCAGCAGCTTGGGGCTGGGGCGCGGATCCTACGAGCAGTACTTC
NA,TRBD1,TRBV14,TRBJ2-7,CASRRTGVYEQYF,TGTGCCAGCAGACGGACAGGGGTTTACGAGCAGTACTTC
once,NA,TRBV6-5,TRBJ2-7,CASSYDGAPYEQYF,TGTGCCAGCAGTTACGATGGCGCGCCCTACGAGCAGTACTTC
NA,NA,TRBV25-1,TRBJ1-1,CASSPGGPEAFF,TGTGCCAGCAGCCCCGGGGGCCCTGAAGCTTTCTTT
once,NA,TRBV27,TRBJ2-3,CASSEDRTDTQYF,TGTGCCAGCAGTGAAGACCGCACAGATACGCAGTATTTT
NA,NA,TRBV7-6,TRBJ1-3,CASSHNRAPGSRDTIYF,TGTGCCAGCAGCCATAACAGGGCCCCGGGATCCCGAGACACCATATATTTT
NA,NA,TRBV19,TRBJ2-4,CASTRRHELAKNIQYF,TGTGCCAGTACCCGGCGGCATGAACTAGCCAAAAACATTCAGTACTTC
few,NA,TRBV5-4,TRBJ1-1,CASSLWISGTEAFF,TGTGCCAGCAGCTTGTGGATTTCGGGCACTGAAGCTTTCTTT
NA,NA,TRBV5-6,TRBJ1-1,CASSLWESAEAFF,TGTGCCAGCAGCTTGTGGGAGAGCGCTGAAGCTTTCTTT
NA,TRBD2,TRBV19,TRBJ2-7,CASSIDTSGTNPYEQYF,TGTGCCAGTAGTATAGACACTAGCGGAACAAACCCCTACGAGCAGTACTTC
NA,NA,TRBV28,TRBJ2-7,CASSFIADSYEQYF,TGTGCCAGCAGTTTTATCGCCGACTCCTACGAGCAGTACTTC
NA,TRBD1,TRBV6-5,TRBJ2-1,CASSRRDRDHEQFF,TGTGCCAGCAGCAGGCGGGACAGGGACCATGAGCAGTTCTTC
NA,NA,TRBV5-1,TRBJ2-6,CASSFTSSGANVLTF,TGCGCCAGCAGCTTTACGTCCTCTGGGGCCAACGTCCTGACTTTC
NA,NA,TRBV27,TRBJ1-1,CASSFGPNTEAFF,TGTGCCAGCAGTTTCGGACCGAACACTGAAGCTTTCTTT
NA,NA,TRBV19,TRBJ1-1,CASSIGQGMIEAFF,TGTGCCAGTAGTATCGGGCAAGGAATGATTGAAGCTTTCTTT
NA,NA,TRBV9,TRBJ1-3,CASSVGLGGSGNTIYF,TGTGCCAGCAGCGTAGGCCTCGGCGGCTCTGGAAACACCATATATTTT
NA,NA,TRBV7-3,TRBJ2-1,CASSLGRPNEQFF,TGTGCCAGCAGCTTGGGCAGGCCTAATGAGCAGTTCTTC
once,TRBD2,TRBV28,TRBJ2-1,CASSPGLAAYNEQFF,TGTGCCAGCAGTCCGGGACTAGCGGCTTACAATGAGCAGTTCTTC
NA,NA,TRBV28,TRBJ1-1,CASSLSGGEAFF,TGTGCCAGCAGTTTATCGGGCGGTGAAGCTTTCTTT
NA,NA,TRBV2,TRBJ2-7,CASSFRLSRYEQYF,TGTGCCAGCAGTTTCCGCCTAAGCCGCTACGAGCAGTACTTC
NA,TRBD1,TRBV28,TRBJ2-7,CASSLEWGQGRNEQYF,TGTGCCAGCAGTCTTGAATGGGGACAGGGGAGAAACGAGCAGTACTTC
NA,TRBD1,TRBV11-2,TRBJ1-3,CASSPEDRGGNTIYF,TGTGCCAGCAGCCCCGAGGACAGGGGAGGAAACACCATATATTTT
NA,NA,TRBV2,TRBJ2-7,CASPLGREQYF,TGTGCCAGCCCACTAGGTCGCGAGCAGTACTTC
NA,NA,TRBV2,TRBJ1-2,CASSEALMRPSGANYGYTF,TGTGCCAGCAGTGAAGCGCTTATGCGGCCCAGCGGGGCCAACTATGGCTACACCTTC
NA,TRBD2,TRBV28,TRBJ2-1,CASSLRGLVNVYEQFF,TGTGCCAGCAGTTTACGGGGACTAGTTAATGTATATGAGCAGTTCTTC
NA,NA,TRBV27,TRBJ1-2,CASSLFAGSYGYTF,TGTGCCAGCAGTTTATTTGCAGGGAGCTATGGCTACACCTTC
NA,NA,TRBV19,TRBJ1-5,CASSYWGSNQPQHF,TGTGCCAGTAGCTACTGGGGAAGCAATCAGCCCCAGCATTTT
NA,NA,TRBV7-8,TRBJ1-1,CASSLRHPKPAFF,TGTGCCAGCAGCTTAAGACACCCAAAGCCAGCTTTCTTT
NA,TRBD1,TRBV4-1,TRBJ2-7,CASSHTPTGTEPYEQYF,TGCGCCAGCAGCCACACACCCACCGGGACAGAACCCTACGAGCAGTACTTC
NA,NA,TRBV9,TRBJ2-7,CASSGAGDAYEQYF,TGTGCCAGCAGCGGAGCTGGGGATGCCTACGAGCAGTACTTC
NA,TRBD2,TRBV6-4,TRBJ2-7,CASIGAAGEYLRGVEQYF,TGTGCCAGCATCGGCGCAGCGGGAGAGTACCTTAGGGGGGTCGAGCAGTACTTC
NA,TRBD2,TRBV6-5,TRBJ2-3,CASSYGLAGGTDTQYF,TGTGCCAGCAGTTACGGCCTAGCGGGAGGCACAGATACGCAGTATTTT
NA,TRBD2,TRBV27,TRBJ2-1,CASSHGTSGTNEQFF,TGTGCCAGCAGTCACGGGACTAGCGGGACCAATGAGCAGTTCTTC
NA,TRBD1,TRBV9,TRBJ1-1,CASSVAVGQDSEAFF,TGTGCCAGCAGCGTAGCTGTCGGACAGGACAGTGAAGCTTTCTTT
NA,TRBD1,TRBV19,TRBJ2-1,CASRASGQGNEQFF,TGTGCCAGTAGAGCCTCGGGACAGGGCAATGAGCAGTTCTTC
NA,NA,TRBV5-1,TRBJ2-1,CASSLYWRANEYNEQFF,TGCGCCAGCAGCTTGTATTGGAGGGCCAATGAATACAATGAGCAGTTCTTC
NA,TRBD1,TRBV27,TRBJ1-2,CASSSRQGATPPGYTF,TGTGCCAGCAGTTCTCGACAGGGAGCTACCCCCCCCGGCTACACCTTC
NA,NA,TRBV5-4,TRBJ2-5,CASSLGGQEETQYF,TGTGCCAGCAGCCTCGGGGGGCAGGAGGAGACCCAGTACTTC
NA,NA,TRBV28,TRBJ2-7,CASSLNPMYEQYF,TGTGCCAGCAGCTTAAACCCAATGTACGAGCAGTACTTC
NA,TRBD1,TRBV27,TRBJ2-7,CATHITGTGGDEQYF,TGTGCCACGCACATAACCGGGACAGGGGGCGACGAGCAGTACTTC
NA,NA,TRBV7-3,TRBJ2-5,CASSLGRETQYF,TGTGCCAGCAGCTTAGGTCGCGAGACCCAGTACTTC
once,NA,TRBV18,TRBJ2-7,CASSPTGRTVREQYF,TGTGCCAGCTCACCAACCGGACGGACAGTTCGCGAGCAGTACTTC